The clone carrying this TCR beta chain was observed a handful of times. Antigen: not known. This record comes from a study of early T cells in non-severe SARS-CoV-2 infection. Across the study: The sequenced material was bulk RNA from unsorted whole blood, and its chains were unpaired. General observations from the study: CD4 and private specificities were missed by VDJdb matching, which favored anti-spike CD8 responses.

Unique molecular identifiers (one per individual cDNA molecule) were attached. MiXCR, applied by TCRdb to the 5' RACE reads, yields one record per CDR3 protein. The sample includes about 33,000 distinct CDR3 sequences, 5.3% of them seen just once. The CDR3 totals 15 residues. With V trimmed by 5 bases and J by 4 bases, 6 bases remained unmatched. Per the germline V gene, CDR1 is MDHEN and CDR2 is SYDVKM. The chain recombines TRBV28 with TRBJ1-4; 8 bases align to TRBD1. Sequencing was done on a sample of whole blood. The receptor was derived from an adult who was a healthcare worker with PCR-confirmed SARS-CoV-2 infection or an uninfected control (not recorded which). In DNA form, the CDR3 reads TGTGCCAGCAGTGGGAACAGGGGGAATAATGAAAAACTGTTTTTT. Protein sequence: CASSGNRGNNEKLFF.